This T cell receptor (beta chain) was recovered during a study of early T cells in non-severe SARS-CoV-2 infection. This clonotype was recorded a few times. TCRdb ran MiXCR on the 5' RACE reads and lists one entry per CDR3 protein. The table lists just under 65,000 distinct CDR3 sequences, over 10% of them singletons. Sequencing was done on a sample of whole blood. The clonotype was recovered from an adult who was a healthcare worker with PCR-confirmed SARS-CoV-2 infection or an uninfected control (not recorded which).

The CDR3 region is CASSQAGLAGTDTQYF. CDR3 sequence (DNA): TGTGCCAGCAGCCAGGCTGGACTAGCGGGAACAGATACGCAGTATTTT. The genes are TRBV13 and TRBJ2-3; 12 nucleotides align to TRBD2. This CDR3 region has 16 residues. The V gene end was trimmed by 5 bases and the J gene end by 3 bases; junction bases not matched to a gene: 6. CDR1 PRHDT and CDR2 FYEKMQ come from the germline V gene (reference sequence). The full variable domain, rest sourced from reference TRBV13 and TRBJ2-3, is AAGVIQSPRHLIKEKRETATLKCYPIPRHDTVYWYQQGPGQDPQFLISFYEKMQSDKGSIPDRFSAQQFSDYHSELNMSSLELGDSALYFCASSQAGLAGTDTQYFGPGTRLTVL.